This passage covers 6 T cell receptor beta chains from one sample sequenced in a study of cytomegalovirus exposure and HLA in healthy donors. Primers included in the PCR were 60 Vbeta and 13 Jbeta primers. Profiled with immunoSEQ multiplex PCR; TCRdb holds only in-frame clones, not every one. Among some 190,000 clones, roughly 75% were seen once, and the ten largest hold 1.5% to 2%. The sample taken for sequencing was PBMCs. The receptors come from a young woman in good health and CMV-seronegative.

V is TRBV6-1 and J is TRBJ1-2; D is unresolved. V was trimmed by 3 bases and J by 8 bases, leaving 13 bases between them. CDR3 length: 13 residues. Germline assignment: CDR1 MNHNS and CDR2 SASEGT. CDR3 amino acids: CASSEAGSWGYTF. The CDR3 DNA reads as TGTGCCAGCAGTGAGGCGGGGTCTTGGGGCTACACCTTC.

The CDR3 region is CASSPFDREYEQYF. As DNA, the CDR3 is TGTGCCAGCTCACCTTTCGACAGGGAGTACGAGCAGTACTTC. The chain is built from TRBV18 and TRBJ2-7; 7 bases align to TRBD1. CDR3 size: 14 residues. Unmatched junction bases numbered 6, after V lost 3 bases and J lost 4 bases. Germline V gene lookup returns CDR1 KGHSH and CDR2 LQKENI.

V usage is TRBV7-9 and J usage is TRBJ2-7; tentatively, D is TRBD2 (5 bases). The CDR3 is 13 residues long. Trimming stripped 1 base from V and 3 bases from J, with 7 bases between. CDR1 and CDR2 (germline): SEHNR, FQNEAQ (reference sequence). The CDR3 sequence: CASSLGRGYEQYF. DNA for the CDR3: TGTGCCAGCAGCTTAGGACGGGGCTACGAGCAGTACTTC. The full variable domain, rest sourced from reference TRBV7-9 and TRBJ2-7, is DTGVSQNPRHKITKRGQNVTFRCDPISEHNRLYWYRQTLGQGPEFLTYFQNEAQLEKSRLLSDRFSAERPKGSFSTLEIQRTEQGDSAMYLCASSLGRGYEQYFGPGTRLTVT.

The J gene is TRBJ2-1, the V gene TRBV2, with TRBD1 matching 9 bases. This CDR3 is built from 21 residues. From germline, CDR1 is SNHLY and CDR2 FYNNEI. The ends lost 10 bases at V and 8 bases at J; junction bases unmatched: 33. DNA of the CDR3: TGTGCCACCGAGGTGGGTCCAACAGGGGGCTTACTCCTATACCCCACACATGAGCAGTTCTTC. Translating gives CATEVGPTGGLLLYPTHEQFF.

The V gene is TRBV5-1, the J gene TRBJ2-5; TRBD1 agrees at 10 bases. Germline CDR1 is SGHRS and CDR2 is YFSETQ. CDR3 size: 15 residues. The V gene end was trimmed by 5 bases and the J gene end by 3 bases; junction bases not matched to a gene: 7. This chain's CDR3 is CASSRTGTGEETQYF. The CDR3 DNA reads as TGCGCCAGCAGTCGGACCGGGACAGGGGAAGAGACCCAGTACTTC.

The chain is built from TRBV6-5 and TRBJ2-5; weak D call: TRBD2 (6 bases). The end of the DNA is better explained by TRBJ2-7, so the J call may be wrong. The CDR3 loop spans 14 amino acids. The germline CDR1 and CDR2 sequences are MNHEY and SVGAGI. The CDR3 bases are TGTGCCAGCAGTTACCGGGGGTCCTCCTACGAGCAGTACTTC. It encodes CASSYRGSSYEQYF.